This note documents a single T cell receptor (beta chain) sequence. No antigen is known for it. Base-call qualities are not available, and no considerably larger clone is one nucleotide away. This record comes from a study of blood T cell repertoires in COVID-19 (dated by TCRdb to the early 2020s). Context from the whole study: Samples covering the acute and convalescent phases of COVID-19 were provided by collaborators in the United States, Italy and Spain. A freely available public database, intended as a resource for researchers studying the immune response to SARS-CoV-2, is where the repertoires were released. The sample metadata nearly always contained a de-identified subject ID, COVID-19 status, age in years and sex. The prospective study material was composed of cDNA or gDNA derived from T cells, B-cell-depleted T cells, or PBMCs. Deeply sampled blood TCRbeta repertoires from subjects exposed to, actively infected with, or recovered from COVID-19 were included in the dataset. Samples were obtained from the ongoing ImmuneRACE study (first 160 participants) and from over 1,000 subjects provided by 6 global collaborators. Where available, HLA class I and class II types were taken from metadata supplied by the sample provider and were not determined by assay-based typing. Study-wide findings and limitations: The quantity of clinical and demographic metadata differed by source and by participant and was supplied without curation.

From cysteine to phenylalanine, the CDR3 is 16 amino acids long. The retained sequence is limited to the CDR3, 48 bases, with the frame set at the first base. The germline V gene (reference sequence) yields SEHNR for CDR1 and FQNEAQ for CDR2. V has 5 bases trimmed and J has 9 bases trimmed; junction bases matching no gene number 14. TCRbeta CDR3 regions were amplified from genomic DNA using the immunoSEQ Assay, a bias-controlled multiplex PCR. Per the original workflow: Nucleated cell counts per sample were estimated from amplification of reference gene primers within the assay. To quantify the absolute abundance of each unique TCRbeta CDR3 rearrangement, sequence reads were collapsed and filtered. Productive Simpson clonality was computed per sample as the square root of Simpson's diversity index over productive rearrangements. TCRdb's version of the immuneACCESS table is confined to in-frame rearrangements and falls short of the full clone set. An unresolved V gene accounts for under half of the shortfall where checked; the remainder is of unknown origin. D and trimming were read from the DNA, whereas the V and J calls and clone size are those reported in that table. The sample table records roughly 70,000 clones; 76% of these occur just once. Under 15% of the sample is held by the ten biggest clonotypes.

One collaborating source in Seattle enrolled patients while the patients were actively infected and followed the patients over time throughout the course of disease. Whole blood was collected in K2EDTA tubes by collaborating institutions according to the institutions' own protocols. For TCRbeta analysis, collaborator samples were shipped as frozen whole blood, as isolated PBMCs, or as DNA extracted from either sample type. The chain was built from TRBV7-9 and TRBJ2-1, with 9 bases matching TRBD1. Sample: peripheral blood. This TCR was sampled from a man aged 60 to 75 with COVID-19, enrolled during active disease. In nucleotides, the sequence is TGTGCCAGCAGCCTGCGCCAGGGACAGGGAGGGATTGAGCAGTTCTTC. Protein translation: CASSLRQGQGGIEQFF.